Each of the 29 T cell receptor beta chains below was sequenced from the same sample in a study of blood T cell repertoires in COVID-19. Assay: immunoSEQ multiplex PCR; the TCRdb copy retains only in-frame clones and omits some. The sample records around 130,000 clones, around 86% being singletons. Sample: peripheral blood. Receptor source: a woman aged 50 to 60 who had recovered from COVID-19.

The V gene is TRBV4-1, the J gene TRBJ2-7; D perhaps matches TRBD2 (5 bases). This CDR3 has 12 amino acids. Germline V gene data show CDR1 as MGHRA and CDR2 as YSYEKL. Trimming took 6 bases from V and 2 from J, leaving 8 bases between them. The CDR3 DNA reads TGCGCCAGCAGGGGAGAGACCTACGAGCAGTACTTC. Amino acids: CASRGETYEQYF.

The chain carries TRBV30 and TRBJ1-1, with TRBD1 identical over 7 bases. CDR1 and CDR2 from the germline V gene are GTSNPN and SVGIG (reference sequence). The ends lost 3 bases at V and 1 base at J; junction bases unmatched: 5. The CDR3 is 14 amino acids. In nucleotides, the CDR3 is TGTGCCTGGAGAATAGGGGGCACGAACACTGAAGCTTTCTTT. Translating gives CAWRIGGTNTEAFF.

The rearrangement links TRBV25-1 to TRBJ2-1, with D possibly TRBD2 on 5 matching bases. Germline CDR1 MGHDK, CDR2 SYGVNS. This CDR3 has 12 amino acids. V lost 8 bases, J lost 6 bases, and 11 bases lay in between. The CDR3 loop reads CASQDYFNEQFF. For the CDR3, the DNA is TGTGCCAGCCAAGACTATTTCAATGAGCAGTTCTTC.

CDR3 in amino acids: CASSFTGGPSEQYF. The CDR3 DNA reads TGTGCCAGCAGCTTTACAGGAGGGCCTAGCGAGCAGTACTTC. The V gene is TRBV7-3, the J gene TRBJ2-7, with a possible D match to TRBD2 (6 bases). V was pared by 3 bases and J by 6 bases, with 15 bases between. The V gene's germline CDR1 is SGHTA and CDR2 FQGTGA. The CDR3 is 14 residues long.

This clone has just a few counts. The chain joins TRBV2 to TRBJ2-7; 8 bases agree with TRBD2. Losses at the gene ends were 2 bases for V and 0 bases for J; bases not matched to a gene: 3. Germline V gives CDR1 SNHLY, CDR2 FYNNEI. CDR3 length: 15 amino acids. CDR3 DNA: TGTGCCAGCAGTGAAAGACTAGCGAGCTCCTACGAGCAGTACTTC. Protein: CASSERLASSYEQYF. The entire variable domain, with the rest obtained from reference TRBV2 and TRBJ2-7, is as follows: EPEVTQTPSHQVTQMGQEVILRCVPISNHLYFYWYRQILGQKVEFLVSFYNNEISEKSEIFDDQFSVERPDGSNFTLKIRSTKLEDSAMYFCASSERLASSYEQYFGPGTRLTVT.

This rearrangement joins TRBV25-1 to TRBJ1-6, with D hard to call. CDR1 is MGHDK, CDR2 SYGVNS, per germline. The V end lost 8 bases, the J end lost 10 bases, and 15 bases lay between the germline ends. The CDR3 runs to 13 residues. The DNA for the CDR3 is TGTGCCAGCGCCCCGGGAGGAAGATCACCCCTCCACTTT. Translation: CASAPGGRSPLHF.

The rearrangement joins TRBV13 to TRBJ2-4; D unclear. Germline V CDR1 and CDR2: PRHDT, FYEKMQ (reference sequence). The germline V and J ends were trimmed by 3 bases and 0 bases, with 9 bases remaining between them. This CDR3 is built from 15 residues. The CDR3 here is CASSLSDLAKNIQYF. CDR3 nucleotide sequence: TGTGCCAGCAGCTTGTCAGATCTAGCCAAAAACATTCAGTACTTC.

The gene calls are TRBV27 and TRBJ1-2; D might be TRBD1 (5 bases). Trimming took 5 bases from V and 7 from J, leaving 11 bases between them. The CDR3 totals 12 residues. Per the germline V gene, CDR1 is MNHEY and CDR2 is SMNVEV (reference sequence). The CDR3 DNA reads as TGTGCCAGCAGTCCCTCGGGGGGTGGCTACACCTTC. This codes for CASSPSGGGYTF.

This clone is a singleton in its sample. The genes are TRBV27 and TRBJ1-6; D possibly corresponds to TRBD1 (6 bases). The CDR3 consists of 18 residues. V shed 2 bases and J shed 0 bases, with 14 bases lying between them. Germline values: CDR1 MNHEY, CDR2 SMNVEV (reference sequence). Written as DNA, the CDR3 is TGTGCCAGCAGTTTACGACAGGCTCTTAGCTCCTATAATTCACCCCTCCACTTT. It translates to CASSLRQALSSYNSPLHF.

This clone was detected once. The chain combines TRBV21-1 with TRBJ2-5; the table's D gene call, TRBD1, was not cross checked with the DNA. TRBV21-1 is classified as a pseudogene. The CDR3 totals 15 residues. CDR3 protein: CASSSRTRGWETQYF. CDR3 nucleotides: TGTGCCAGCAGCTCCCGCACCAGGGGATGGGAGACCCAGTACTTC.

The rearrangement uses TRBV9 and TRBJ2-5, with 7 positions matching TRBD1. The germline CDR1 and CDR2 sequences are SGDLS and YYNGEE. V lost 3 bases to trimming and J lost 1 base; unmatched junction nucleotides: 6. The CDR3 is made up of 15 amino acids. The CDR3 protein is CASSATDRAQETQYF. CDR3 in DNA: TGTGCCAGCAGCGCCACAGACAGGGCCCAAGAGACCCAGTACTTC.

The chain joins TRBV28 to TRBJ2-7; 7 bases align to TRBD1. Germline CDR1 reads MDHEN; CDR2 reads SYDVKM. The CDR3 covers 15 residues. J was trimmed by 5 bases and V by 5 bases; bases with no gene match: 12. The CDR3 loop is CASSALQGLWNEQYF. The CDR3, as DNA: TGTGCCAGCAGTGCATTACAGGGGCTCTGGAACGAGCAGTACTTC.

CDR3 nucleotide sequence: TGCAGCGCGACTAGCGGGAGTTACAATGAGCAGTTCTTC. Protein product: CSATSGSYNEQFF. The rearrangement links TRBV29-1 to TRBJ2-1; 12 nucleotides line up with TRBD2. The CDR3 totals 13 residues. Germline CDR1 reads SQVTM; CDR2 reads ANQGSEA. J lost 4 bases, V lost 7 bases, and 2 bases had no gene match.

The V gene is TRBV30, the J gene TRBJ1-4, with D unclear. The CDR3 has 14 amino acids. Trimming removed 1 base from V and 8 bases from J, with 14 bases in between. The germline V gene encodes CDR1 GTSNPN and CDR2 SVGIG (reference sequence). This CDR3 reads CAWSAFRGGEKLFF. The DNA of the CDR3 is TGTGCCTGGAGTGCCTTTAGAGGAGGCGAAAAACTGTTTTTT.

V usage is TRBV28 and J usage is TRBJ2-1; D is possibly TRBD2 (6 bases). Germline values: CDR1 MDHEN, CDR2 SYDVKM. This CDR3 region has 16 residues. The germline V and J ends were trimmed by 6 bases and 0 bases, with 15 bases remaining between them. The DNA of the CDR3 is TGTGCCAGCAGGGATGAGGACGGGAGCTCCTACAATGAGCAGTTCTTC. Its translation is CASRDEDGSSYNEQFF.

The chain recombines TRBV27 with TRBJ2-1, with 7 bases aligning to TRBD2. Trimming at V came to 6 bases and at J to 4 bases, leaving 6 bases not matched to a gene. The CDR3 is 14 amino acids. CDR1 is MNHEY and CDR2 is SMNVEV in the germline V gene (reference sequence). The CDR3, as DNA: TGTGCCAGCAGAGGACTAGGGCAGTACAATGAGCAGTTCTTC. This gives the protein CASRGLGQYNEQFF.

V usage is TRBV5-1 and J usage is TRBJ2-7, with 11 bases lining up with TRBD2. Trimming cost V 2 bases and J 4 bases; bases outside gene matches: 5. CDR3 length: 15 residues. The germline V gene encodes CDR1 SGHRS and CDR2 YFSETQ. The CDR3 sequence: CASSFGTSGTYEQYF. The CDR3 DNA reads TGCGCCAGCAGCTTCGGGACTAGCGGCACATACGAGCAGTACTTC.

The chain is built from TRBV9 and TRBJ2-3, with D unclear. The V gene's germline CDR1 is SGDLS and CDR2 YYNGEE. This CDR3 region has 16 residues. Trimming left V 1 base short and J 1 base short, with 13 bases between. The CDR3 DNA is TGTGCCAGCAGCGTACGAGGCGCCCTCGGCACAGATACGCAGTATTTT. It encodes CASSVRGALGTDTQYF.

The V and J genes are TRBV15 and TRBJ2-3; no definite D call. The V end lost 0 bases, the J end lost 0 bases, and 4 bases lay between the germline ends. CDR3 length: 14 residues. The V gene's germline CDR1 is LNHNV and CDR2 YYDKDF (reference sequence). The chain's CDR3 is CATSRETSTDTQYF. The CDR3 region has the DNA TGTGCCACCAGCAGAGAGACTAGCACAGATACGCAGTATTTT.

This rearrangement joins TRBV6-5 to TRBJ1-1; tentative D call: TRBD1 (5 bases). Deletions cut 5 bases from V and 4 bases from J, with 14 bases between. The CDR3 has 14 residues. The germline V gene encodes CDR1 MNHEY and CDR2 SVGAGI. The CDR3 spells CASSPNVGVTEAFF. The CDR3 nucleotides are TGTGCCAGCAGTCCAAACGTAGGGGTCACTGAAGCTTTCTTT.

In this sample, this clone turned up a few times. The chain couples TRBV23-1 to TRBJ2-4; tentatively, D is TRBD2 (5 bases). TRBV23-1 is flagged as an ORF with uncertain function. This CDR3 comprises 17 residues. The V end was cut by 0 bases, the J end by 7 bases, with 19 bases between. CDR3 nucleotide sequence: TGCGCCAGCAGTCAATCGGGGAAAGGATCTGGAGGTAACATTCAGTACTTC. Its translation is CASSQSGKGSGGNIQYF.

This clone was detected only once. V gene TRBV11-3 combines with J gene TRBJ1-1; a weak D match, TRBD1 (5 bases). The CDR3 contains 11 residues. Looked up from germline, CDR1 is SGHNT and CDR2 is YENEEA. V lost 5 bases and J lost 7, with 8 bases in between. CDR3 bases: TGTGCCAGCAGCGGCAGGGATGAAGCTTTCTTT. Translated, it gives CASSGRDEAFF.

The V call is TRBV18, the J call TRBJ2-7; weak D call: TRBD2 (6 bases). This CDR3 spans 14 amino acids. V lost 4 bases, J lost 5 bases, and 15 bases lay in between. The germline gives CDR1 KGHSH, CDR2 LQKENI. CDR3 nucleotides: TGTGCCAGCTCACGGACGGCACCGGGGGACGAGCAGTACTTC. As protein: CASSRTAPGDEQYF.

The rearrangement links TRBV7-2 to TRBJ2-3, with 8 bases fitting TRBD2. V shed 4 bases, J shed 3 bases, and the junction held 6 bases outside the gene matches. The germline CDR1 and CDR2 sequences are SGHTA and FQGNSA. The CDR3 sequence is 15 residues long. In DNA, the CDR3 is TGTGCCAGCAGCTCTGGGACTAGTAGGACAGATACGCAGTATTTT. It encodes CASSSGTSRTDTQYF. Filled out from reference TRBV7-2 and TRBJ2-3, the complete variable domain reads GAGVSQSPSNKVTEKGKDVELRCDPISGHTALYWYRQSLGQGLEFLIYFQGNSAPDKSGLPSDRFSAERTGGSVSTLTIQRTQQEDSAVYLCASSSGTSRTDTQYFGPGTRLTVL.

The chain links TRBV29-1 to TRBJ1-2; 11 bases are shared with TRBD1. The CDR3 spans 15 residues. Germline CDR1 reads SQVTM; CDR2 reads ANQGSEA. With 6 bases clipped from V and 7 bases from J, the junction kept 13 bases outside the gene matches. Here the CDR3 reads CSVETPGQGAGGYTF. In DNA, the CDR3 is TGCAGCGTCGAGACACCCGGACAGGGGGCAGGTGGCTACACCTTC.

This clone has only one observation. This rearrangement joins TRBV4-3 to TRBJ2-1, with D possibly being TRBD1 (5 bases). In germline, CDR1 is LGHNA, CDR2 YSLEER. The V gene lost 0 bases and the J gene lost 3 bases, with 9 bases spanning the gap. The CDR3 consists of 15 residues. In DNA form, the CDR3 reads TGCGCCAGCAGCCAAGATCAGGGAAACTACAATGAGCAGTTCTTC. It encodes CASSQDQGNYNEQFF.

The chain joins TRBV28 to TRBJ1-2; D uncertain. The CDR3 totals 14 residues. Germline CDR1 and CDR2: MDHEN and SYDVKM. V was clipped by 4 bases and J by 8 bases, with 17 bases between them. The CDR3 sequence is CASSYTSRETGYTF. As DNA, the CDR3 is TGTGCCAGCAGTTATACGAGTCGGGAGACAGGCTACACCTTC.

The gene calls are TRBV18 and TRBJ2-1, with 10 nucleotides matching TRBD2. The CDR3 loop spans 15 amino acids. Germline CDR1 and CDR2: KGHSH and LQKENI. Trimming took 6 bases from V and 6 from J; bases not matched to a gene: 8. The CDR3 loop reads CASSLRTSGFNEQFF. As DNA, the CDR3 is TGTGCCAGCTCTCTTCGGACTAGCGGATTCAATGAGCAGTTCTTC.

V and J are TRBV5-1 and TRBJ1-3; TRBD1 might be the D (6 bases). This CDR3 is built from 15 residues. Germline V lookup: CDR1 SGHRS, CDR2 YFSETQ. V was shortened by 0 bases and J by 4 bases, with 11 bases between the two germline ends. The DNA of the CDR3 is TGCGCCAGCAGCTTGGATCCAGGGGTCGGAAACACCATATATTTT. Amino acid sequence: CASSLDPGVGNTIYF.